A single sample is the source of the 31 T cell receptor beta chains below, sequenced in a study of spatial heterogeneity in lung cancer. As for time point: sample taken at primary tumor resection. TCRdb redid the calling of the 5' RACE reads with MiXCR, one entry per CDR3 protein. The sample carries about 48,000 distinct CDR3 sequences, approximately 5.7% recorded once. The material sequenced was PBMCs, taken at surgery. Every receptor here comes from a male donor with early-stage non-small cell lung cancer.

This clonotype was counted between two and nine times. The chain has TRBV7-2 and TRBJ2-7, with TRBD2 matching over 10 bases. The CDR3 totals 15 residues. V was clipped by 3 bases and J by 5 bases; unmatched bases: 7. Germline CDR1 is SGHTA and CDR2 is FQGNSA. CDR3 nucleotides: TGTGCCAGCAGCTTCCTAGCGGGAGAAATGAACGAGCAGTACTTC. This sequence encodes CASSFLAGEMNEQYF.

The rearrangement links TRBV6-1 to TRBJ2-2; D not certain. Trimming shortened V by 6 bases and J by 6 bases, and 14 bases separated the two germline ends. The CDR3 has 14 amino acids. Per the germline V gene, CDR1 is MNHNS and CDR2 is SASEGT. The CDR3 coding sequence is TGTGCCAGCAGGTTGGAACCTCACGCCGGGGAGCTGTTTTTT. Translating gives CASRLEPHAGELFF.

This chain joins TRBV5-1 and TRBJ2-5; D may be TRBD1 (6 bases). Trimming took off 0 bases at V and 5 bases at J, with 14 bases between the two ends. Germline-derived CDR1 and CDR2 are SGHRS and YFSETQ. This CDR3 is 15 amino acids long. The CDR3 region is CASSLAQGTDETQYF. The CDR3 DNA is TGCGCCAGCAGCTTGGCCCAGGGGACGGACGAGACCCAGTACTTC.

This clonotype was counted at least ten times. The CDR3 loop is CATRGATVNQPQHF. The CDR3 bases are TGTGCCACCCGAGGGGCCACTGTCAATCAGCCCCAGCATTTT. The rearrangement joins TRBV24-1 to TRBJ1-5, with D maybe TRBD1 (5 bases). CDR1 and CDR2 from the germline V gene are KGHDR and SFDVKD. Deletions cut 9 bases from V and 3 bases from J, with 14 bases between. The length of the CDR3 is 14 residues.

This clonotype was seen ten or more times. The genes are TRBV27 and TRBJ1-1, with 12 positions matching TRBD1. The CDR3 contains 15 residues. CDR1 and CDR2 (germline): MNHEY, SMNVEV (reference sequence). The ends lost 6 bases at V and 4 bases at J; junction bases unmatched: 6. This chain's CDR3 is CASRKGQGARTEAFF. The CDR3, as DNA: TGTGCCAGCAGGAAGGGACAGGGGGCGCGCACTGAAGCTTTCTTT.

This clonotype appeared many times. The genes are TRBV27 and TRBJ2-3; D gene uncertain. The CDR3 runs 13 residues. Germline CDR1 reads MNHEY; CDR2 reads SMNVEV (reference sequence). The V and J ends lost 5 bases and 4 bases respectively, with 10 bases between them. The DNA of the CDR3 is TGTGCCAGCAGTCTCTGGGCGGCAGATACGCAGTATTTT. This gives the protein CASSLWAADTQYF.

This clonotype has only a few counts. The chain recombines TRBV7-2 with TRBJ2-5; TRBD1 or TRBD2 may be the D gene (5 bases each). CDR1 and CDR2 (germline): SGHTA, FQGNSA. CDR3 length equals 14 residues. The V and J ends lost 1 base and 9 bases respectively, with 15 bases between them. The CDR3 spells CASSLVGAAGAQYF. The CDR3 DNA follows: TGTGCCAGCAGCTTAGTCGGGGCGGCTGGGGCCCAGTACTTC. Drawing the rest from reference TRBV7-2 and TRBJ2-5, the complete variable domain is GAGVSQSPSNKVTEKGKDVELRCDPISGHTALYWYRQSLGQGLEFLIYFQGNSAPDKSGLPSDRFSAERTGGSVSTLTIQRTQQEDSAVYLCASSLVGAAGAQYFGPGTRLLVL.

This clonotype came up many times. The chain carries TRBV9 and TRBJ2-3; 12 bases match TRBD2. V trimming: 2 bases; J trimming: 6 bases; junction bases outside the gene matches: 1. From germline, CDR1 is SGDLS and CDR2 YYNGEE. This CDR3 comprises 14 residues. CDR3 nucleotide sequence: TGTGCCAGCAGCGTCGGGACTAGCGGGGATACGCAGTATTTT. It encodes CASSVGTSGDTQYF.

This clonotype occurred many times. The V and J genes are TRBV20-1 and TRBJ2-5; D remains unclear. Trimming pared 4 bases from V and 5 bases from J, leaving 11 bases between. The CDR3 covers 12 residues. Germline lookup yields CDR1 DFQATT and CDR2 SNEGSKA (reference sequence). CDR3 residues: CSAIRSEETQYF. The CDR3, as DNA: TGCAGTGCTATTCGTAGTGAGGAGACCCAGTACTTC.

This clonotype was seen repeatedly, ten times or more. The V and J genes are TRBV12-3 or TRBV12-4 and TRBJ2-1; the D is unclear. This CDR3 has 14 residues. V was shortened by 3 bases and J by 1 base, with 7 bases between the two germline ends. Here the CDR3 DNA reads TGTGCCAGCAGTTTTTACAGTTCCTACAATGAGCAGTTCTTC. It codes for CASSFYSSYNEQFF.

This clonotype was counted many times. The rearrangement joins TRBV20-1 to TRBJ1-4; perhaps TRBD1 as D (6 bases). V lost 1 base and J 0 bases, leaving 12 bases between the germline ends. The V gene's germline CDR1 is DFQATT and CDR2 SNEGSKA (reference sequence). The CDR3 consists of 16 residues. The CDR3 nucleotides read TGCAGTGCTAGAGCGGGGGGCCATGCAACTAATGAAAAACTGTTTTTT. Its translation is CSARAGGHATNEKLFF.

This rearrangement joins TRBV5-1 to TRBJ2-3, with 8 bases aligning to TRBD2. V shed 1 base and J 2 bases; nucleotides not matched to a gene: 3. This CDR3 spans 15 amino acids. CDR1 is SGHRS, CDR2 YFSETQ, per germline. CDR3 sequence (DNA): TGCGCCAGCAGCTTGACTAGCGGCCTCACAGATACGCAGTATTTT. It codes for CASSLTSGLTDTQYF.

The chain combines TRBV12-3 or TRBV12-4 with TRBJ1-1; D is ambiguous. The CDR3 spans 15 residues. Trimming stripped 6 bases from V and 1 base from J, with 15 bases between. The CDR3 is CASSRPSRGNTEAFF. CDR3 nucleotides: TGTGCCAGCAGCCGCCCATCACGGGGGAACACTGAAGCTTTCTTT.

This clonotype was recorded at least ten times. The chain employs TRBV6-6 and TRBJ2-2, with 8 bases fitting TRBD2. Trimming cost V 0 bases and J 3 bases; bases outside gene matches: 3. Germline CDR1 reads MNHNY; CDR2 reads SVGAGI (reference sequence). The CDR3 consists of 16 residues. CDR3 protein: CASSYSSGDYTGELFF. CDR3 DNA sequence: TGTGCCAGCAGTTACTCTAGCGGGGATTACACCGGGGAGCTGTTTTTT.

At least ten counts were recorded for this clonotype. CDR3 region: CASSLEGSAVYGYTF. The CDR3 nucleotides read TGTGCCAGCAGCTTAGAGGGCAGTGCGGTCTATGGCTACACCTTC. The V call is TRBV7-9, the J call TRBJ1-2; D not resolved. The CDR3 length is 15 residues. V dropped 1 base and J dropped 4 bases, with 13 bases sitting between them. Germline CDR1 is SEHNR and CDR2 is FQNEAQ (reference sequence).

This clonotype was seen a handful of times. The CDR3 is CASSSRDINLQEQYF. The CDR3 DNA sequence: TGTGCCAGCAGCTCCCGGGACATTAATTTGCAAGAGCAGTACTTC. The V gene is TRBV7-9, the J gene TRBJ2-7; D perhaps matches TRBD1 (6 bases). V dropped 4 bases and J dropped 7 bases, with 20 bases sitting between them. Germline V gene sequence: CDR1 SEHNR, CDR2 FQNEAQ (reference sequence). CDR3 length: 15 residues. Together with reference TRBV7-9 and TRBJ2-7, the CDR3 gives the full variable domain: DTGVSQNPRHKITKRGQNVTFRCDPISEHNRLYWYRQTLGQGPEFLTYFQNEAQLEKSRLLSDRFSAERPKGSFSTLEIQRTEQGDSAMYLCASSSRDINLQEQYFGPGTRLTVT.

This clonotype was counted ten times or more. CDR3 protein: CASTAGQTYEQYF. CDR3 nucleotides: TGTGCCAGCACCGCCGGTCAAACCTACGAGCAGTACTTC. The chain couples TRBV28 to TRBJ2-7; D remains ambiguous. Germline CDR1 is MDHEN and CDR2 is SYDVKM. V was trimmed by 7 bases and J by 2 bases, leaving 12 bases between them. The CDR3 runs to 13 residues.

This clonotype appeared many times. The J gene is TRBJ2-3, the V gene TRBV20-1; a weak D match, TRBD2 (6 bases). The V gene's germline CDR1 is DFQATT and CDR2 SNEGSKA (reference sequence). This CDR3 has 15 amino acids. The ends were cut back, 0 bases at V and 4 bases at J, with 14 bases in the middle. CDR3 in amino acids: CSARDAHRESDTQYF. The CDR3 DNA sequence: TGCAGTGCTAGAGATGCCCATCGGGAGTCAGATACGCAGTATTTT.

This clonotype was recorded many times. V gene TRBV7-9 combines with J gene TRBJ2-7, with TRBD2 matching over 11 bases. The germline gives CDR1 SEHNR, CDR2 FQNEAQ (reference sequence). The CDR3 has 15 residues. With 5 bases clipped from V and 3 bases from J, the junction kept 6 bases outside the gene matches. The CDR3 coding sequence is TGTGCCAGCAGCGTACTAGCGGGAGTAGTCTACGAGCAGTACTTC. It is translated as CASSVLAGVVYEQYF.

In this sample, this clonotype turned up many times. This chain joins TRBV7-9 and TRBJ2-7, with TRBD2 matching 8 bases. The CDR3 is 15 amino acids. The germline V gene has CDR1 SEHNR and CDR2 FQNEAQ (reference sequence). The J segment lost 7 bases and the V segment lost 3 bases, leaving 11 bases of the junction unmatched. CDR3 coding DNA: TGTGCCAGCAGCTTCCTACGGGAGGGCCTGGAGGAGCAGTACTTC. Its protein is CASSFLREGLEEQYF.

The rearrangement uses TRBV7-2 and TRBJ2-5; D not certain. V shed 5 bases and J shed 0 bases, with 13 bases lying between them. The germline CDR1 and CDR2 sequences are SGHTA and FQGNSA. This CDR3 contains 15 residues. CDR3 protein: CASSQRLIYQETQYF. CDR3 DNA sequence: TGTGCCAGCAGCCAACGACTGATCTACCAAGAGACCCAGTACTTC.

The genes are TRBV28 and TRBJ2-1; the match to TRBD1 covers 9 bases. The ends lost 3 bases at V and 4 bases at J; junction bases unmatched: 1. CDR1 and CDR2 from the germline V gene are MDHEN and SYDVKM. The CDR3 covers 14 residues. CDR3 protein: CASSFGQGYNEQFF. The CDR3 region has the DNA TGTGCCAGCAGTTTCGGACAGGGGTACAATGAGCAGTTCTTC. Full variable domain (rest looked up from reference TRBV28 and TRBJ2-1): DVKVTQSSRYLVKRTGEKVFLECVQDMDHENMFWYRQDPGLGLRLIYFSYDVKMKEKGDIPEGYSVSREKKERFSLILESASTNQTSMYLCASSFGQGYNEQFFGPGTRLTVL.

This clonotype was observed a few times. This rearrangement joins TRBV14 to TRBJ1-6, with TRBD1 matching 8 bases. CDR1 is SGHDN and CDR2 is FVKESK in the germline V gene. After removal of 5 bases from V and 5 bases from J, the junction contained 5 bases not matched to a gene. The CDR3 totals 15 residues. The DNA for the CDR3 is TGTGCCAGCAGCAGTGGACAGGGCGATAATTCACCCCTCCACTTT. Residues: CASSSGQGDNSPLHF.

This clonotype showed up many times. The V and J genes are TRBV19 and TRBJ2-3; no clear D gene. The germline V gene has CDR1 LNHDA and CDR2 SQIVND (reference sequence). The CDR3 spans 14 residues. V shed 1 base and J shed 5 bases, with 10 bases lying between them. CDR3 in amino acids: CASSIVVYQDTQYF. Written as DNA, the CDR3 is TGTGCCAGTAGTATAGTGGTCTACCAAGATACGCAGTATTTT. The variable domain in full, completed from reference TRBV19 and TRBJ2-3, reads DGGITQSPKYLFRKEGQNVTLSCEQNLNHDAMYWYRQDPGQGLRLIYYSQIVNDFQKGDIAEGYSVSREKKESFPLTVTSAQKNPTAFYLCASSIVVYQDTQYFGPGTRLTVL.

There are many counts of this clonotype. This chain links TRBV12-3 or TRBV12-4 with TRBJ2-7, with D maybe TRBD1 (5 bases). The CDR3 is 12 amino acids. Between the trimmed V and J ends, which lost 6 bases and 6 bases, there was a span of 12 bases. As DNA, the CDR3 is TGTGCCAGCAGCCACAGGCTCGGCGAGCAGTACTTC. It yields the protein CASSHRLGEQYF.

This clonotype was recorded at least ten times. This chain uses TRBV27 with TRBJ2-7, with D uncertain. Deletions cut 5 bases from V and 0 bases from J, with 11 bases between. CDR1 and CDR2 from the germline V gene are MNHEY and SMNVEV (reference sequence). This CDR3 contains 14 residues. DNA for the CDR3: TGTGCCAGCAGTCGCCAGGCGGTCTCCTACGAGCAGTACTTC. Amino acid sequence: CASSRQAVSYEQYF.

This clonotype was found a few times. The gene calls are TRBV25-1 and TRBJ2-1; TRBD2 matches at 11 bases. The CDR3 consists of 15 residues. CDR1 is MGHDK and CDR2 is SYGVNS in the germline V gene. With 3 bases clipped from V and 9 bases from J, the junction kept 7 bases outside the gene matches. The CDR3 DNA sequence: TGTGCCAGCAGTGATCGTAGCGGGGGGGCCGGTGAGCAGTTCTTC. It encodes CASSDRSGGAGEQFF.

This clonotype has a count of ten or more. The chain couples TRBV4-3 to TRBJ1-2; 8 bases align to TRBD1. Germline trimming cut 1 base from V and 3 bases from J; bases unmatched to any gene: 7. Germline V lookup: CDR1 LGHNA, CDR2 YSLEER. The CDR3 contains 16 residues. CDR3 in DNA: TGCGCCAGCAGCCAAGTGGGGACAGGTTCCTACTATGGCTACACCTTC. As protein: CASSQVGTGSYYGYTF.

This clonotype showed up many times. The chain couples TRBV29-1 to TRBJ2-1; 12 positions match TRBD2. The CDR3 spans 16 residues. Per germline, CDR1 SQVTM and CDR2 ANQGSEA. V was pared by 8 bases and J by 10 bases, with 18 bases of the junction left unmatched. The CDR3 DNA follows: TGCAGCTCGCTACTATCCGGTCTAGCGGGAGGGGGGGAGCAGTTCTTC. Translation gives CSSLLSGLAGGGEQFF.

Many counts were recorded for this clonotype. Here the CDR3 DNA reads TGTGCCAGCAGCCAAGCAGGGGCCGAGCAGTACTTC. It specifies CASSQAGAEQYF. The V and J genes are TRBV3-1 and TRBJ2-7, with a weak D call TRBD1 (6 bases). With 1 base removed from V and 6 bases from J, the gap between germline ends came to 7 bases. The CDR3 consists of 12 residues. Germline CDR1 is LGHDT and CDR2 is YNNKEL (reference sequence).

V is TRBV19 and J is TRBJ2-1; D is ambiguous. This CDR3 has 17 residues. In germline, CDR1 is LNHDA, CDR2 SQIVND (reference sequence). V dropped 2 bases and J dropped 1 base, with 15 bases sitting between them. CDR3 coding DNA: TGTGCCAGTAGTATAAACCGTGCGCGAAGGTCCTACAATGAGCAGTTCTTC. Translating it yields CASSINRARRSYNEQFF.